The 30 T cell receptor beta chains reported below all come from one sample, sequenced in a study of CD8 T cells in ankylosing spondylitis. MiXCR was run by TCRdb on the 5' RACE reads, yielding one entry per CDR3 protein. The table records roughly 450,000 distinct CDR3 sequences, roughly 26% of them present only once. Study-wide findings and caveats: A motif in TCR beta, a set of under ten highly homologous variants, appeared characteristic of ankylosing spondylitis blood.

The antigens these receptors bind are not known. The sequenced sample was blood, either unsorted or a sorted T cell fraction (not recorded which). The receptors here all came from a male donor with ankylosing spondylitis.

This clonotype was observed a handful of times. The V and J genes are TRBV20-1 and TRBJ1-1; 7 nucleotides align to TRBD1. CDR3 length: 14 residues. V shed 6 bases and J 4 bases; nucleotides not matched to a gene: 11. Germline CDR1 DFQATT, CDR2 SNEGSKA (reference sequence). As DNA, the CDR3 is TGCAGTGCAACCTACAGGGGTGGTGGCACTGAAGCTTTCTTT. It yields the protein CSATYRGGGTEAFF.

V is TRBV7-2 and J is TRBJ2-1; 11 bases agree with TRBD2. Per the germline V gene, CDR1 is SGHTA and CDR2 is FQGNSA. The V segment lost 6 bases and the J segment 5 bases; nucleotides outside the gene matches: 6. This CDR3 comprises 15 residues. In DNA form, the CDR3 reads TGTGCCAGCAGGTGGACTAGCGGGTCCAACAATGAGCAGTTCTTC. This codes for CASRWTSGSNNEQFF.

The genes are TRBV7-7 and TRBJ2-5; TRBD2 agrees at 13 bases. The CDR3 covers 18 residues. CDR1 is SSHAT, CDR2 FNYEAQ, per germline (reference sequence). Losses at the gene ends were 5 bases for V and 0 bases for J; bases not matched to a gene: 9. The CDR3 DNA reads TGTGCCAGCAGCCCAGGGACTAGCGGGGTGGGATACCAAGAGACCCAGTACTTC. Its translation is CASSPGTSGVGYQETQYF.

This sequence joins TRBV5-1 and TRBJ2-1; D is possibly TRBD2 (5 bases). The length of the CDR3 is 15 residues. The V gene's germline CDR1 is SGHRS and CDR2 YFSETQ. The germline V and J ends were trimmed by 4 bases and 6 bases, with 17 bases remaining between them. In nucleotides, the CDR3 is TGCGCCAGCAGCCCAGCCGGGATCACGGGCAATGAGCAGTTCTTC. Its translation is CASSPAGITGNEQFF.

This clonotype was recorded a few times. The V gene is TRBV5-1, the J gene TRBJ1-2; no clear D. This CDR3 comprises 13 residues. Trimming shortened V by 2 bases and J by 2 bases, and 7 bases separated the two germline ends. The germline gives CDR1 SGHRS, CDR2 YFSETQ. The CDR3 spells CASSLEENYGYTF. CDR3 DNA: TGCGCCAGCAGCTTAGAGGAGAACTATGGCTACACCTTC.

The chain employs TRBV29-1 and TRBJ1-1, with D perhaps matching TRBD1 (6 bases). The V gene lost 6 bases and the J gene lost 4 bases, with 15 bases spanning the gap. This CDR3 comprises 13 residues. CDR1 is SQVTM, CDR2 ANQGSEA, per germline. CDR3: CSVATGMRTEAFF. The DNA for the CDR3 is TGCAGCGTGGCCACAGGGATGCGCACTGAAGCTTTCTTT.

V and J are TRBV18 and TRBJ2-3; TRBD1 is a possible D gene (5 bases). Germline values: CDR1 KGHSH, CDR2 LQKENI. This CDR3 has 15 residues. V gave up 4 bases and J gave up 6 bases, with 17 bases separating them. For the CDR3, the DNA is TGTGCCAGCTCACGAAACAGGACAACACCCGATACGCAGTATTTT. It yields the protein CASSRNRTTPDTQYF.

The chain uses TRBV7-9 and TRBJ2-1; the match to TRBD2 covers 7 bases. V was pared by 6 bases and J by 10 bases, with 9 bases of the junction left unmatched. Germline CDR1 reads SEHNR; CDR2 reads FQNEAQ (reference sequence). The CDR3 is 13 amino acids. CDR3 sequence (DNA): TGTGCCAGCAGACTTACTAGCGCTAGGGAGCAGTTCTTC. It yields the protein CASRLTSAREQFF.

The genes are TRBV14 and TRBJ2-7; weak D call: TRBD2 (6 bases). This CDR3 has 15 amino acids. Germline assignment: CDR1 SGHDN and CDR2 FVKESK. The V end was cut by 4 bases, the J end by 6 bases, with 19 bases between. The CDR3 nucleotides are TGTGCCAGCAGCCCCTGTAGCGGCGGTTTATGCGAGCAGTACTTC. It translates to CASSPCSGGLCEQYF.

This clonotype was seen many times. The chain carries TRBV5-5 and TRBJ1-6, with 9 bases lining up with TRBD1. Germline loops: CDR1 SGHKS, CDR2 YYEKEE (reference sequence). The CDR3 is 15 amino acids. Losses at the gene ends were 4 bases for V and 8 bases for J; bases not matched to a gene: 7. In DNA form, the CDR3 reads TGTGCCAGCAGCGCCAAGACAGGGGGATATTCACCCCTCCACTTT. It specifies CASSAKTGGYSPLHF.

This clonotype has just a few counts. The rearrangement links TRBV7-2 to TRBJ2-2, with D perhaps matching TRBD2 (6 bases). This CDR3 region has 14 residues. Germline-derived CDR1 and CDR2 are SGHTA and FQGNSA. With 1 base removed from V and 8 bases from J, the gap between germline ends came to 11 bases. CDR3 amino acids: CASSLVRLAGELFF. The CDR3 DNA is TGTGCCAGCAGCTTAGTTCGGCTAGCGGGGGAGCTGTTTTTT.

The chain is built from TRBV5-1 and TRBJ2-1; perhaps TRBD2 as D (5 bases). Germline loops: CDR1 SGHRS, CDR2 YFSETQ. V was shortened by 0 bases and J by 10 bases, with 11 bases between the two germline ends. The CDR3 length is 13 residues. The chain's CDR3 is CASSLAVSGEQFF. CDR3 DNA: TGCGCCAGCAGCTTGGCGGTGAGCGGAGAGCAGTTCTTC.

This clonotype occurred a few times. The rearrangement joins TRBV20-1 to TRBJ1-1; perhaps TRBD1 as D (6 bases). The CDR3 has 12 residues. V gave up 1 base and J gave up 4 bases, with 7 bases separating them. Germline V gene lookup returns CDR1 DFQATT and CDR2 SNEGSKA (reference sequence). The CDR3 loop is CSARVGGTEAFF. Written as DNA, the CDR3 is TGCAGTGCTAGAGTAGGGGGCACTGAAGCTTTCTTT.

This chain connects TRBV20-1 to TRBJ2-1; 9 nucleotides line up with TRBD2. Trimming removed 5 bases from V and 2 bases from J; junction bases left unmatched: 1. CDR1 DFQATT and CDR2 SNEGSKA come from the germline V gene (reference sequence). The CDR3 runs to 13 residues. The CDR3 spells CSAASGAYNEQFF. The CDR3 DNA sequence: TGCAGTGCTGCTAGCGGGGCCTACAATGAGCAGTTCTTC.

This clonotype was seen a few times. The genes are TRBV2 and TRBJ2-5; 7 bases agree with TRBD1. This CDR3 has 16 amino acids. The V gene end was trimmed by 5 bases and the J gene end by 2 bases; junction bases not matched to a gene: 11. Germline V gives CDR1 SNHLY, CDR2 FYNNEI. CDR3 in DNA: TGTGCCAGCAGTCCACGACAGGGAGTGGCACAAGAGACCCAGTACTTC. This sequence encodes CASSPRQGVAQETQYF.

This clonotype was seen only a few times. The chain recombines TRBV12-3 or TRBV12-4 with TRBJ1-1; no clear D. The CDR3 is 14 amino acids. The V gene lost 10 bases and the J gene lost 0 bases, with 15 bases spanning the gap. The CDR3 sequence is CATLNRLVNTEAFF. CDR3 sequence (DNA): TGTGCCACCCTAAACCGACTCGTGAACACTGAAGCTTTCTTT.

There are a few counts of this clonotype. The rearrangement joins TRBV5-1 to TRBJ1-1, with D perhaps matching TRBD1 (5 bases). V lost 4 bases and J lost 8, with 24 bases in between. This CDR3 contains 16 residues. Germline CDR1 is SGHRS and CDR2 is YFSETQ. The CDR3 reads CASSVTGPTPTGEAFF. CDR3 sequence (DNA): TGCGCCAGCAGCGTGACGGGACCCACCCCGACCGGAGAAGCTTTCTTT.

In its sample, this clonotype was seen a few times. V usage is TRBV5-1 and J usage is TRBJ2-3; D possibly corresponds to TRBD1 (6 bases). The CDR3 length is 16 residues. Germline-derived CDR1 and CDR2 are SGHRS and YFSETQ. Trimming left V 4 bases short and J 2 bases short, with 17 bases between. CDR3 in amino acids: CASSVVGTKFTDTQYF. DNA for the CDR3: TGCGCCAGCAGCGTGGTAGGGACAAAATTCACAGATACGCAGTATTTT. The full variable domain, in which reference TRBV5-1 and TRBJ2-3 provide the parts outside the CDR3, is KAGVTQTPRYLIKTRGQQVTLSCSPISGHRSVSWYQQTPGQGLQFLFEYFSETQRNKGNFPGRFSGRQFSNSRSEMNVSTLELGDSALYLCASSVVGTKFTDTQYFGPGTRLTVL.

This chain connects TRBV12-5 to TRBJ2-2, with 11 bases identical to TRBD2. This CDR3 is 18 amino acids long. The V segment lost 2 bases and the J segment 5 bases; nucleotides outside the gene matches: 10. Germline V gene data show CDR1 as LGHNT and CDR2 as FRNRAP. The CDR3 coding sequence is TGTGCTAGTGGTTTGTTCCCCGGGACTAGCGGAGAAACCGGGGAGCTGTTTTTT. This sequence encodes CASGLFPGTSGETGELFF. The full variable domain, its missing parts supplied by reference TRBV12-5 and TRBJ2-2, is DARVTQTPRHKVTEMGQEVTMRCQPILGHNTVFWYRQTMMQGLELLAYFRNRAPLDDSGMPKDRFSAEMPDATLATLKIQPSEPRDSAVYFCASGLFPGTSGETGELFFGEGSRLTVL.

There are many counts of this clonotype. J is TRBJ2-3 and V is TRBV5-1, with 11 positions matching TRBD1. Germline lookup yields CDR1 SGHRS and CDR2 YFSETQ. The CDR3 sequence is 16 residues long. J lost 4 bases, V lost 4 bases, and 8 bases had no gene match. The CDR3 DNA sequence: TGCGCCAGCAGCAAAGGGACAGGGGGAAGTGCAGATACGCAGTATTTT. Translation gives CASSKGTGGSADTQYF.

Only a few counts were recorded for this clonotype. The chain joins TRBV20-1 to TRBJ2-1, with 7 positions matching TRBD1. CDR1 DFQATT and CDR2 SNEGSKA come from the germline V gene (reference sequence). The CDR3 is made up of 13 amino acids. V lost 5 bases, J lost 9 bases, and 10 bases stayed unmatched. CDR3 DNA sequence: TGCAGTGCTGCTTCCGACAGGGTTGGTGAGCAGTTCTTC. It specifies CSAASDRVGEQFF.

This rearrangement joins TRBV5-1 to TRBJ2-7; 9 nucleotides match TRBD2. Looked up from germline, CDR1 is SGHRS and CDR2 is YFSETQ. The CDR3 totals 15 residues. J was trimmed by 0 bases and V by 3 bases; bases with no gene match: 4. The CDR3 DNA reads TGCGCCAGCAGCTCCCGACTAGCGGACTCCTACGAGCAGTACTTC. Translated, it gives CASSSRLADSYEQYF.

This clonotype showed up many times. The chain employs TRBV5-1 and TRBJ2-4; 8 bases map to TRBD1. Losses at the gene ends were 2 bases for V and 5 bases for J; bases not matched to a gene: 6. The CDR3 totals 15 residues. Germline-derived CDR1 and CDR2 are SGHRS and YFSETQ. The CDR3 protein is CASSFQGALENIQYF. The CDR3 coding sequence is TGCGCCAGCAGCTTTCAGGGGGCGCTGGAAAACATTCAGTACTTC.

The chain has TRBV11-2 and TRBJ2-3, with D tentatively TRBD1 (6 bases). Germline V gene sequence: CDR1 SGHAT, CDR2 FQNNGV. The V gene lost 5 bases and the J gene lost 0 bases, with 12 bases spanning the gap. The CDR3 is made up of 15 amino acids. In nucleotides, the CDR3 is TGTGCCAGCAGCCGACAGGATCTTAGCACAGATACGCAGTATTTT. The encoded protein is CASSRQDLSTDTQYF.

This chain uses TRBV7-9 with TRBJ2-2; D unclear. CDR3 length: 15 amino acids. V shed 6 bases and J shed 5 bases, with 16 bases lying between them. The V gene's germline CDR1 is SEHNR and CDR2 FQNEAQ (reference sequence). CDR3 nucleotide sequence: TGTGCCAGCAGTCTGACCCTCGGACGGACCGGGGAGCTGTTTTTT. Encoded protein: CASSLTLGRTGELFF. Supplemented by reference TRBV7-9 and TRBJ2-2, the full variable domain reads DTGVSQNPRHKITKRGQNVTFRCDPISEHNRLYWYRQTLGQGPEFLTYFQNEAQLEKSRLLSDRFSAERPKGSFSTLEIQRTEQGDSAMYLCASSLTLGRTGELFFGEGSRLTVL.

The chain's CDR3 is CSARDGLAGGPAGELFF. CDR3 coding DNA: TGCAGTGCTAGAGATGGCTTAGCGGGAGGGCCGGCCGGGGAGCTGTTTTTT. V gene TRBV20-1 combines with J gene TRBJ2-2; 11 bases agree with TRBD2. V was pared by 0 bases and J by 6 bases, with 9 bases of the junction left unmatched. The CDR3 runs 17 residues. The germline V gene has CDR1 DFQATT and CDR2 SNEGSKA (reference sequence).

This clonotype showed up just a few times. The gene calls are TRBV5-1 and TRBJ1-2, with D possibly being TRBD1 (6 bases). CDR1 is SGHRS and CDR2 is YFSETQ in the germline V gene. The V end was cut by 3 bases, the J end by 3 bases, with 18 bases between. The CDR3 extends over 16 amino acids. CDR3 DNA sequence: TGCGCCAGCAGCTCCACCCTAGGGGGGGCGGACTATGGCTACACCTTC. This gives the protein CASSSTLGGADYGYTF.

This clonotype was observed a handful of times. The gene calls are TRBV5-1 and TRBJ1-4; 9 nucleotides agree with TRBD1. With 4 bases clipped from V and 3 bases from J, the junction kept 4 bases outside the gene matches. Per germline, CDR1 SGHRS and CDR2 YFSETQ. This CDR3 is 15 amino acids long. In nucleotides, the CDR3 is TGCGCCAGCAGCCGGACAGGGGATGCTAATGAAAAACTGTTTTTT. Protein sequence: CASSRTGDANEKLFF.

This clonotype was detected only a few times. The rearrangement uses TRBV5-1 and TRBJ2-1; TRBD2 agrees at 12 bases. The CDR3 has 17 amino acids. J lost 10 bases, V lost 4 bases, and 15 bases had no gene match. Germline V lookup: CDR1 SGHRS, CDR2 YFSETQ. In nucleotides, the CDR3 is TGCGCCAGCAGCGACGACGGGCGACTAGCGGGAGTACGGGAGCAGTTCTTC. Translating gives CASSDDGRLAGVREQFF.

The CDR3: CSVGDSRDRVQDTQYF. CDR3 sequence (DNA): TGCAGCGTTGGAGACTCCCGGGACAGGGTACAAGATACGCAGTATTTT. J is TRBJ2-3 and V is TRBV29-1; 9 bases agree with TRBD1. This CDR3 has 16 residues. Germline trimming cut 4 bases from V and 5 bases from J; bases unmatched to any gene: 13. The germline CDR1 and CDR2 sequences are SQVTM and ANQGSEA.